These 30 T cell receptor beta chains originate from one sample sequenced in a study of T-cell memory formation after mild COVID-19 listed by TCRdb under 2021. Library construction relied on 5' RACE. Instrument used: Illumina NovaSeq 6000. Through fastp at Q25 and MiXCR, TCRdb rebuilt clones from the public reads, retaining in-frame beta chains. Rows with a matching CDR3 protein are joined into one entry that keeps the most common DNA and genes. This sample is represented by 450,000 or so distinct CDR3 sequences; around a quarter of them were singletons. 9.5% to 15% of the sample comes from the top ten. Sequencing was done on a sample of PBMCs or a T cell subset sorted from them (not recorded which). Receptor source: an adult woman who had mild COVID-19 (a few samples of this study predate the infection). The sample titles of this study are shuffled in the database, so cell type and time point are left out; the donor was told from shared clones.

This chain connects TRBV7-8 to TRBJ1-4; D is ambiguous. The V end was cut by 1 base, the J end by 3 bases, with 15 bases between. This CDR3 is 17 amino acids long. Germline CDR1 and CDR2: SGHVS and FQNEAQ. The CDR3 sequence: CASSLGYGLGANEKLFF. CDR3 nucleotide sequence: TGTGCCAGCAGCTTAGGCTACGGATTGGGTGCTAATGAAAAACTGTTTTTT.

The chain employs TRBV29-1 and TRBJ2-2; D is unclear. The ends were cut back, 5 bases at V and 4 bases at J, with 11 bases in the middle. The V gene's germline CDR1 is SQVTM and CDR2 ANQGSEA. The CDR3 is made up of 13 amino acids. The CDR3 reads CSVQVALTGELFF. In DNA, the CDR3 is TGCAGCGTTCAAGTGGCGCTCACCGGGGAGCTGTTTTTT.

This clonotype was recorded many times. This sequence joins TRBV7-8 and TRBJ2-7; 11 bases match TRBD2. V was clipped by 6 bases and J by 7 bases; unmatched bases: 14. Germline V gene sequence: CDR1 SGHVS, CDR2 FQNEAQ. The CDR3 has 16 amino acids. This chain's CDR3 is CASSTPGLAVPREQYF. The CDR3 coding sequence is TGTGCCAGCAGTACGCCGGGACTAGCGGTCCCTAGGGAGCAGTACTTC.

The chain couples TRBV29-1 to TRBJ1-2; TRBD1 agrees at 9 bases. Germline-derived CDR1 and CDR2 are SQVTM and ANQGSEA. V shed 6 bases and J 4 bases; nucleotides not matched to a gene: 12. The CDR3 extends over 15 amino acids. The CDR3: CSVDKLGDRVYGYTF. CDR3 sequence (DNA): TGCAGCGTCGATAAGTTGGGGGACAGGGTCTATGGCTACACCTTC.

The chain couples TRBV24-1 to TRBJ2-1; TRBD1 aligns across 7 bases. Per germline, CDR1 KGHDR and CDR2 SFDVKD. The junction had 4 bases not matched to a gene; V was cut back by 6 bases and J by 6 bases. The CDR3 spans 13 residues. The CDR3 bases are TGTGCCACCAGTCGGACAGGAACCAATGAGCAGTTCTTC. Translation: CATSRTGTNEQFF.

This clonotype was seen only a few times. The chain links TRBV6-5 to TRBJ2-3; 12 nucleotides align to TRBD2. Per germline, CDR1 MNHEY and CDR2 SVGAGI. The V and J ends lost 2 bases and 0 bases, in that order; junction bases with no gene match: 3. This CDR3 is built from 17 residues. In DNA form, the CDR3 reads TGTGCCAGCAGTTACACTAGCGGGGGGCGTAGCACAGATACGCAGTATTTT. Translation gives CASSYTSGGRSTDTQYF.

This clonotype showed up just a few times. V is TRBV27 and J is TRBJ1-1, with TRBD1 as a possible D gene (6 bases). The CDR3 sequence is 14 residues long. V lost 5 bases, J lost 4 bases, and 14 bases lay in between. From germline, CDR1 is MNHEY and CDR2 SMNVEV (reference sequence). The CDR3 nucleotides read TGTGCCAGCAGTCCAAGGGGGTTGGGCACTGAAGCTTTCTTT. Translated, it gives CASSPRGLGTEAFF.

The CDR3 loop reads CASSVTLSGGITDTQYF. In DNA form, the CDR3 reads TGTGCCAGCAGCGTGACATTGTCGGGAGGGATTACAGATACGCAGTATTTT. The chain recombines TRBV9 with TRBJ2-3, with 8 bases identical to TRBD2. Germline assignment: CDR1 SGDLS and CDR2 YYNGEE. Trimming cost V 2 bases and J 3 bases; bases outside gene matches: 11. This CDR3 is 17 amino acids long.

As DNA, the CDR3 is TGTGCCAGCAGTGCGCCGGGACAGGGGCATGGCTACACCTTC. It is translated as CASSAPGQGHGYTF. The chain combines TRBV12-3 or TRBV12-4 with TRBJ1-2; TRBD1 agrees at 10 bases. CDR3 length: 14 amino acids. V trimming: 5 bases; J trimming: 6 bases; junction bases outside the gene matches: 6.

The chain employs TRBV7-9 and TRBJ2-1; 16 bases match TRBD2. The CDR3 totals 20 residues. From germline, CDR1 is SEHNR and CDR2 FQNEAQ (reference sequence). J gave up 3 bases and V 5 bases, and 13 bases lay outside the gene matches. CDR3 sequence reads: CASSPPPGLAGGPNYNEQFF. The CDR3 DNA sequence: TGTGCCAGCAGCCCCCCCCCGGGACTAGCGGGAGGGCCTAACTACAATGAGCAGTTCTTC. Using reference TRBV7-9 and TRBJ2-1 for the parts outside the CDR3, the full variable domain is DTGVSQNPRHKITKRGQNVTFRCDPISEHNRLYWYRQTLGQGPEFLTYFQNEAQLEKSRLLSDRFSAERPKGSFSTLEIQRTEQGDSAMYLCASSPPPGLAGGPNYNEQFFGPGTRLTVL.

The J gene is TRBJ2-5, the V gene TRBV5-6; TRBD1 matches at 8 bases. The CDR3 loop spans 16 amino acids. V shed 4 bases and J 2 bases; nucleotides not matched to a gene: 10. The germline gives CDR1 SGHDT, CDR2 YYEEEE. The CDR3 DNA reads TGTGCCAGCAGCCTTAGACAGGGGCCCTTGCAAGAGACCCAGTACTTC. Encoded protein: CASSLRQGPLQETQYF.

The chain recombines TRBV5-6 with TRBJ2-3; D remains ambiguous. V dropped 1 base and J dropped 0 bases, with 12 bases sitting between them. Germline loops: CDR1 SGHDT, CDR2 YYEEEE. CDR3 length: 16 amino acids. The DNA of the CDR3 is TGTGCCAGCAGCTTGCTCCCGACGGAAAGCACAGATACGCAGTATTTT. Protein: CASSLLPTESTDTQYF.

The chain links TRBV4-3 to TRBJ2-7; perhaps D is TRBD1 or TRBD2 (5 bases each). In germline, CDR1 is LGHNA, CDR2 YSLEER. The CDR3 runs to 15 residues. V lost 0 bases, J lost 3 bases, and 12 bases lay in between. For the CDR3, the DNA is TGCGCCAGCAGCCAAGATCGGGGCAGATTCTACGAGCAGTACTTC. It specifies CASSQDRGRFYEQYF.

The chain employs TRBV20-1 and TRBJ2-7; D is possibly TRBD1 (6 bases). The CDR3 length is 15 residues. Germline loops: CDR1 DFQATT, CDR2 SNEGSKA (reference sequence). V lost 0 bases, J lost 2 bases, and 14 bases lay in between. In nucleotides, the CDR3 is TGCAGTGCTAGAGACTCACGGACAGCAGCCTACGAGCAGTACTTC. This encodes CSARDSRTAAYEQYF.

There are a few counts of this clonotype. The rearrangement uses TRBV4-1 and TRBJ2-3; 13 positions agree with TRBD2. The CDR3 length is 17 residues. Germline V CDR1 and CDR2: MGHRA, YSYEKL. V lost 3 bases and J lost 4; bases outside the gene matches: 7. The CDR3 nucleotides are TGCGCCAGCAGCCATAGAACTAGCGGGGGGGATGCAGATACGCAGTATTTT. Translated, it gives CASSHRTSGGDADTQYF.

This clonotype was seen more than once but under ten times. This chain uses TRBV12-5 with TRBJ2-3; 7 bases match TRBD2. Unmatched junction bases numbered 3, after V lost 2 bases and J lost 1 base. The length of the CDR3 is 15 residues. Germline loops: CDR1 LGHNT, CDR2 FRNRAP. In DNA form, the CDR3 reads TGTGCTAGTGGTTTGTTCGCGGGGGGCACAGATACGCAGTATTTT. Translated, it gives CASGLFAGGTDTQYF.

The J gene is TRBJ2-1, the V gene TRBV7-6, with 12 bases matching TRBD2. Germline loops: CDR1 SGHVS, CDR2 FNYEAQ. The ends lost 4 bases at V and 9 bases at J; junction bases unmatched: 7. CDR3 length equals 15 residues. The chain's CDR3 is CASSSTSGRYGEQFF. CDR3 DNA sequence: TGTGCCAGCAGCTCCACTAGCGGGAGGTACGGTGAGCAGTTCTTC. Together with reference TRBV7-6 and TRBJ2-1, the CDR3 gives the full variable domain: GAGVSQSPRYKVTKRGQDVALRCDPISGHVSLYWYRQALGQGPEFLTYFNYEAQQDKSGLPNDRFSAERPEGSISTLTIQRTEQRDSAMYRCASSSTSGRYGEQFFGPGTRLTVL.

V usage is TRBV7-9 and J usage is TRBJ2-5; 12 bases agree with TRBD1. The germline CDR1 and CDR2 sequences are SEHNR and FQNEAQ (reference sequence). Germline trimming cut 1 base from V and 5 bases from J; bases unmatched to any gene: 8. The CDR3 totals 17 residues. The CDR3, as DNA: TGTGCCAGCAGCTTAGGGACCGGGACAGGGGGCGTCGAGACCCAGTACTTC. This gives the protein CASSLGTGTGGVETQYF. Together with reference TRBV7-9 and TRBJ2-5, the CDR3 gives the full variable domain: DTGVSQNPRHKITKRGQNVTFRCDPISEHNRLYWYRQTLGQGPEFLTYFQNEAQLEKSRLLSDRFSAERPKGSFSTLEIQRTEQGDSAMYLCASSLGTGTGGVETQYFGPGTRLLVL.

This chain connects TRBV14 to TRBJ2-5; TRBD1 aligns across 8 bases. The CDR3 consists of 15 residues. Germline V CDR1 and CDR2: SGHDN, FVKESK. V was clipped by 5 bases and J by 4 bases; unmatched bases: 9. For the CDR3, the DNA is TGTGCCAGCAGCTCGACAGGGGTCCCACGAGAGACCCAGTACTTC. This translates into CASSSTGVPRETQYF.

This clonotype was picked up a small number of times. This rearrangement joins TRBV20-1 to TRBJ1-2; 10 nucleotides agree with TRBD1. Per the germline V gene, CDR1 is DFQATT and CDR2 is SNEGSKA (reference sequence). V shed 6 bases and J 7 bases; nucleotides not matched to a gene: 11. The CDR3 length is 14 residues. As DNA, the CDR3 is TGCAGTGCCGAGGGAGACAGGGGGCTGGCTGGCTACACCTTC. This encodes CSAEGDRGLAGYTF.

This chain connects TRBV6-5 to TRBJ2-3; D is possibly TRBD2 (6 bases). The CDR3 extends over 15 amino acids. CDR1 is MNHEY and CDR2 is SVGAGI in the germline V gene. Trimming pared 2 bases from V and 0 bases from J, leaving 9 bases between. CDR3 coding DNA: TGTGCCAGCAGTTACGGTGCGGGGAGCACAGATACGCAGTATTTT. It translates to CASSYGAGSTDTQYF.

V and J are TRBV12-5 and TRBJ2-1, with TRBD2 matching 9 bases. V lost 1 base, J lost 7 bases, and 2 bases stayed unmatched. Germline CDR1 LGHNT, CDR2 FRNRAP. The CDR3 extends over 14 amino acids. The CDR3 spells CASGLASGDNEQFF. The CDR3 bases are TGTGCTAGTGGTTTGGCTAGCGGGGATAATGAGCAGTTCTTC.

The chain carries TRBV18 and TRBJ2-3; 13 positions match TRBD2. V was pared by 6 bases and J by 6 bases, with 6 bases of the junction left unmatched. The CDR3 runs 15 residues. The germline V gene has CDR1 KGHSH and CDR2 LQKENI. The CDR3 reads CASSTSGGAPDTQYF. CDR3 in DNA: TGTGCCAGCTCTACTAGCGGGGGGGCCCCGGATACGCAGTATTTT.

This clonotype was observed a few times. CDR3 in amino acids: CSAIPGQATFNYGYTF. DNA for the CDR3: TGCAGTGCTATTCCGGGACAGGCGACATTTAACTATGGCTACACCTTC. V gene TRBV20-1 combines with J gene TRBJ1-2; TRBD1 matches at 8 bases. V trimming: 4 bases; J trimming: 1 base; junction bases outside the gene matches: 11. Germline assignment: CDR1 DFQATT and CDR2 SNEGSKA (reference sequence). The CDR3 length is 16 residues.

The gene calls are TRBV12-3 or TRBV12-4 and TRBJ1-5; D may be TRBD1 (5 bases). V was clipped by 4 bases and J by 5 bases, with 12 bases between them. This CDR3 contains 14 residues. The CDR3 loop reads CASSWGDPYQPQHF. The CDR3 region has the DNA TGTGCCAGCAGTTGGGGGGACCCCTATCAGCCCCAGCATTTT.

This clonotype was counted only a few times. The chain links TRBV12-3 or TRBV12-4 to TRBJ1-1; unclear D gene. Deletions cut 6 bases from V and 3 bases from J, with 17 bases between. The CDR3 is 15 amino acids. The CDR3 DNA reads TGTGCCAGCAGCATTCGGCCCCCCCGGGACACTGAAGCTTTCTTT. Protein product: CASSIRPPRDTEAFF.

This clonotype was observed a few times. The chain couples TRBV24-1 to TRBJ2-2; tentative D call: TRBD1 (6 bases). CDR1 and CDR2 from the germline V gene are KGHDR and SFDVKD. V gave up 2 bases and J gave up 1 base, with 16 bases separating them. CDR3 length equals 18 residues. The CDR3 sequence: CATSDSLWTAKNTGELFF. DNA for the CDR3: TGTGCCACCAGTGATTCCTTGTGGACAGCCAAGAACACCGGGGAGCTGTTTTTT.

In its sample, this clonotype was seen a few times. The chain recombines TRBV29-1 with TRBJ2-1; TRBD1 agrees at 10 bases. The CDR3 has 13 residues. V shed 7 bases, J shed 4 bases, and the junction held 4 bases outside the gene matches. CDR1 SQVTM and CDR2 ANQGSEA come from the germline V gene. CDR3 sequence reads: CSARDRGYNEQFF. DNA of the CDR3: TGCAGCGCCCGGGACAGGGGTTACAATGAGCAGTTCTTC.

The rearrangement uses TRBV20-1 and TRBJ2-3; 8 nucleotides match TRBD2. With 3 bases clipped from V and 3 bases from J, the junction kept 8 bases outside the gene matches. Germline CDR1 DFQATT, CDR2 SNEGSKA (reference sequence). The CDR3 is 15 amino acids. CDR3 DNA: TGCAGTGCTAGCCGAGGGACTAGAAGGACAGATACGCAGTATTTT. Protein: CSASRGTRRTDTQYF.

This clonotype was found a few times. The rearrangement joins TRBV29-1 to TRBJ2-2; 7 bases map to TRBD1. V dropped 6 bases and J dropped 0; count of bases not matched to a gene: 7. From germline, CDR1 is SQVTM and CDR2 ANQGSEA. This CDR3 region has 15 residues. Here the CDR3 reads CSVRGQGANTGELFF. In nucleotides, the CDR3 is TGCAGCGTAAGGGGGCAGGGGGCGAACACCGGGGAGCTGTTTTTT.